The 22 T cell receptor beta chains in this list originate from one sample, sequenced in a study of naive and memory T cell subsets (dated by TCRdb to about 2017). Paper-wide results and their limitations: A few larger clonotypes were found in naive repertoires, especially CD8, and these larger clonotypes were possibly memory cells re-expressing CD45RA.

These receptors have no known antigen. Libraries were prepared through UMI-ligation and nested PCR. Sequencing used an Illumina MiSeq. To cover both TRBC1 and TRBC2, the beta constant-region primer consisted of an equimolar mix of two oligonucleotides. Four rounds of PCR, combining the SP2 primer with nested alpha and beta constant-region primers, were used to amplify the ligated cDNA. TCRdb reprocessing: public reads trimmed at Q25 with fastp, clones called with MiXCR, in-frame beta chains kept. Every distinct CDR3 protein forms one entry, paired with its most common genes and DNA. The sample has approximately 140,000 distinct CDR3 sequences on record, under 25% of them singletons. About 0.11% of the sample belongs to the ten largest clones. The sample was naive CD4+ T cells from blood. The intended sense of this specimen's cell subset or site label: naive T cells, CD45RA high CD27+. The receptors shown here come from a human donor in good health.

The table lists this clonotype with a few counts. Written as DNA, the CDR3 is TGTGCCAGCAGCTTGTCTAAGGGTTTGGAAAACATTCAGTACTTC. This codes for CASSLSKGLENIQYF. J is TRBJ2-4 and V is TRBV7-2; unclear D gene. CDR1 is SGHTA, CDR2 FQGNSA, per germline. This CDR3 has 15 residues. Trimming stripped 3 bases from V and 5 bases from J, with 14 bases between. Combining the CDR3 with reference TRBV7-2 and TRBJ2-4 gives the whole variable domain GAGVSQSPSNKVTEKGKDVELRCDPISGHTALYWYRQSLGQGLEFLIYFQGNSAPDKSGLPSDRFSAERTGGSVSTLTIQRTQQEDSAVYLCASSLSKGLENIQYFGAGTRLSVL.

The sample holds many counts of this clonotype. The chain has TRBV20-1 and TRBJ2-7; 8 bases align to TRBD2. This CDR3 is built from 13 residues. Per germline, CDR1 DFQATT and CDR2 SNEGSKA (reference sequence). After removal of 6 bases from V and 5 bases from J, the junction contained 9 bases not matched to a gene. The CDR3 DNA follows: TGCAGTGCCCCCAGCGGGAGTGGTGACGAGCAGTACTTC. Encoded protein: CSAPSGSGDEQYF.

This chain joins TRBV20-1 and TRBJ2-4; 11 bases are a match to TRBD2. The ends lost 3 bases at V and 4 bases at J; junction bases unmatched: 8. This CDR3 has 16 residues. Germline-derived CDR1 and CDR2 are DFQATT and SNEGSKA (reference sequence). In DNA form, the CDR3 reads TGCAGTGCTAGTGCTGGACTAGCGGGCCTTAAAAACATTCAGTACTTC. The encoded protein is CSASAGLAGLKNIQYF.

J is TRBJ1-6 and V is TRBV6-5, with D possibly matching TRBD1 (6 bases). CDR3 length: 14 amino acids. CDR1 MNHEY and CDR2 SVGAGI come from the germline V gene. V lost 11 bases to trimming and J lost 1 base, with 12 bases between them. The CDR3 sequence: CAVKGGSYNSPLHF. CDR3 sequence (DNA): TGTGCCGTCAAGGGGGGGTCCTATAATTCACCCCTCCACTTT.

The rearrangement uses TRBV3-1 and TRBJ1-2, with TRBD1 identical over 9 bases. V gave up 1 base and J gave up 6 bases; unmatched junction bases: 6. CDR3 length: 15 residues. Germline-derived CDR1 and CDR2 are LGHDT and YNNKEL (reference sequence). CDR3 sequence (DNA): TGTGCCAGCAGCCAAGGGGACAGGGATAGGAATGGCTACACCTTC. This codes for CASSQGDRDRNGYTF.

As concerns this clonotype: The final CDR3 position lacks the conserved phenylalanine or tryptophan, pointing to a likely read error. The limits of the CDR3 on the DNA are not certain, so only TCRdb's listed CDR3 is given. V is TRBV10-3 and J is TRBJ2-7. The CDR3 has 8 amino acids, counting both end residues. CDR1 and CDR2 from the germline V gene are ENHRY and SYGVKD. CDR3: CAISEFIK.

V is TRBV18 and J is TRBJ2-5, with unresolved D. Trimming left V 2 bases short and J 5 bases short, with 9 bases between. CDR1 KGHSH and CDR2 LQKENI come from the germline V gene. The CDR3 runs 13 residues. As DNA, the CDR3 is TGTGCCAGCTCACCAGGGATGGGCGAGACCCAGTACTTC. Protein sequence: CASSPGMGETQYF.

This clonotype was seen ten or more times. V and J are TRBV20-1 and TRBJ2-1; D uncertain. From germline, CDR1 is DFQATT and CDR2 SNEGSKA (reference sequence). The CDR3 extends over 12 amino acids. Trimming removed 3 bases from V and 9 bases from J, with 12 bases in between. CDR3 protein: CSASNGVGEQFF. The CDR3 DNA follows: TGCAGTGCTAGTAATGGGGTTGGTGAGCAGTTCTTC.

There are a few counts of this clonotype. The chain is built from TRBV29-1 and TRBJ2-1, with D possibly matching TRBD2 (6 bases). Trimming removed 4 bases at V and 4 bases at J, with 8 bases between. CDR3 length equals 12 residues. CDR1 is SQVTM and CDR2 is ANQGSEA in the germline V gene. Here the CDR3 DNA reads TGCAGCGTTGCGGCGGGATACAATGAGCAGTTCTTC. This gives the protein CSVAAGYNEQFF.

This clonotype was recorded a few times. The chain couples TRBV5-4 to TRBJ2-5; 9 bases are shared with TRBD1. The CDR3 is made up of 15 amino acids. From germline, CDR1 is SGHNT and CDR2 YYREEE (reference sequence). With 3 bases clipped from V and 4 bases from J, the junction kept 7 bases outside the gene matches. For the CDR3, the DNA is TGTGCCAGCAGCTCACGGGACAGGGTAATAGAGACCCAGTACTTC. This encodes CASSSRDRVIETQYF.

V gene TRBV7-9 combines with J gene TRBJ2-7, with 7 positions matching TRBD1. The junction had 10 bases not matched to a gene; V was cut back by 5 bases and J by 6 bases. The CDR3 runs to 14 residues. Germline V gene sequence: CDR1 SEHNR, CDR2 FQNEAQ (reference sequence). In DNA, the CDR3 is TGTGCCAGCAGCCCTGGGACAGTTCTTTTCGAGCAGTACTTC. Its translation is CASSPGTVLFEQYF.

The table lists this clonotype with many counts. The chain joins TRBV11-2 to TRBJ2-1; a weak D match, TRBD1 (5 bases). Per the germline V gene, CDR1 is SGHAT and CDR2 is FQNNGV. Trimming removed 3 bases from V and 6 bases from J, with 6 bases in between. This CDR3 comprises 12 residues. The CDR3 DNA reads as TGTGCCAGCAGCTTTAGGGGCAATGAGCAGTTCTTC. Translated: CASSFRGNEQFF.

The sample holds a few counts of this clonotype. The chain carries TRBV7-2 and TRBJ2-3; TRBD2 matches at 9 bases. J lost 5 bases, V lost 3 bases, and 6 bases had no gene match. The germline CDR1 and CDR2 sequences are SGHTA and FQGNSA. The CDR3 extends over 15 amino acids. CDR3 sequence (DNA): TGTGCCAGCAGCTTTGGCGGGAGGGCCAGAGATACGCAGTATTTT. Amino acids: CASSFGGRARDTQYF.

The chain is built from TRBV4-3 and TRBJ2-7, with D perhaps matching TRBD1 (7 bases). V was shortened by 3 bases and J by 5 bases, with 29 bases between the two germline ends. Germline CDR1 LGHNA, CDR2 YSLEER. CDR3 length: 19 amino acids. For the CDR3, the DNA is TGCGCCAGCAGCCAGTCGACAGGGTTGATGAGCGGACTAATACACGAGCAGTACTTC. Translating it yields CASSQSTGLMSGLIHEQYF.

The V and J genes are TRBV30 and TRBJ2-3, with a possible D match to TRBD2 (5 bases). The CDR3 has 14 residues. Trimming took 2 bases from V and 9 from J, leaving 18 bases between them. Germline V gene lookup returns CDR1 GTSNPN and CDR2 SVGIG (reference sequence). The CDR3 coding sequence is TGTGCCTGGAGTCCACTCGCGCCGGGCGGGACGCAGTATTTT. Amino acids: CAWSPLAPGGTQYF.

The table lists this clonotype with a few counts. V usage is TRBV6-5 and J usage is TRBJ2-1, with 11 bases identical to TRBD2. After removal of 2 bases from V and 6 bases from J, the junction contained 6 bases not matched to a gene. The CDR3 runs 16 residues. Germline V lookup: CDR1 MNHEY, CDR2 SVGAGI. CDR3 in DNA: TGTGCCAGCAGTTACGCCGGGACTAGCGGCCTCAATGAGCAGTTCTTC. It is translated as CASSYAGTSGLNEQFF.

V is TRBV2 and J is TRBJ1-1, with D unresolved. With 10 bases removed from V and 0 bases from J, the gap between germline ends came to 15 bases. The CDR3 is 14 residues long. Germline assignment: CDR1 SNHLY and CDR2 FYNNEI. DNA of the CDR3: TGTGCCACCCTCCCGGGCAGTTTGAACACTGAAGCTTTCTTT. Its translation is CATLPGSLNTEAFF.

This clonotype appeared a few times. This chain joins TRBV12-3 or TRBV12-4 and TRBJ1-6; possibly TRBD1 for D (6 bases). With 3 bases removed from V and 2 bases from J, the gap between germline ends came to 8 bases. CDR3 length: 15 residues. CDR3 coding DNA: TGTGCCAGCAGTTTCGGGGGCGCCTATAATTCACCCCTCCACTTT. Translation gives CASSFGGAYNSPLHF.

The genes are TRBV7-2 and TRBJ2-7, with 8 positions matching TRBD1. CDR3 length: 16 amino acids. Per germline, CDR1 SGHTA and CDR2 FQGNSA. The ends lost 4 bases at V and 4 bases at J; junction bases unmatched: 12. The CDR3 sequence is CASSSGQGLIIYEQYF. The DNA of the CDR3 is TGTGCCAGCAGCTCAGGACAGGGTTTAATAATTTACGAGCAGTACTTC.

The chain employs TRBV5-1 and TRBJ2-3; TRBD2 might be the D (6 bases). The CDR3 loop spans 15 amino acids. With 0 bases removed from V and 5 bases from J, the gap between germline ends came to 13 bases. Germline lookup yields CDR1 SGHRS and CDR2 YFSETQ. CDR3 amino acids: CASSLAGAGIDTQYF. In nucleotides, the CDR3 is TGCGCCAGCAGCTTGGCTGGAGCGGGCATAGATACGCAGTATTTT.

The gene calls are TRBV20-1 and TRBJ2-3, with 8 bases lining up with TRBD2. This CDR3 comprises 17 residues. V dropped 1 base and J dropped 4; count of bases not matched to a gene: 13. Germline V lookup: CDR1 DFQATT, CDR2 SNEGSKA (reference sequence). CDR3 DNA sequence: TGCAGTGCTAGAGTACTTATTTGGACTAGCTCCGCAGATACGCAGTATTTT. Encoded protein: CSARVLIWTSSADTQYF.

V gene TRBV11-2 combines with J gene TRBJ2-1; TRBD2 aligns across 9 bases. This CDR3 has 17 residues. The germline gives CDR1 SGHAT, CDR2 FQNNGV. V shed 5 bases and J 9 bases; nucleotides not matched to a gene: 17. The CDR3 is CASSPRLLVGRGGEQFF. The CDR3 region has the DNA TGTGCCAGCAGCCCGCGCCTCCTTGTGGGGCGGGGGGGTGAGCAGTTCTTC.